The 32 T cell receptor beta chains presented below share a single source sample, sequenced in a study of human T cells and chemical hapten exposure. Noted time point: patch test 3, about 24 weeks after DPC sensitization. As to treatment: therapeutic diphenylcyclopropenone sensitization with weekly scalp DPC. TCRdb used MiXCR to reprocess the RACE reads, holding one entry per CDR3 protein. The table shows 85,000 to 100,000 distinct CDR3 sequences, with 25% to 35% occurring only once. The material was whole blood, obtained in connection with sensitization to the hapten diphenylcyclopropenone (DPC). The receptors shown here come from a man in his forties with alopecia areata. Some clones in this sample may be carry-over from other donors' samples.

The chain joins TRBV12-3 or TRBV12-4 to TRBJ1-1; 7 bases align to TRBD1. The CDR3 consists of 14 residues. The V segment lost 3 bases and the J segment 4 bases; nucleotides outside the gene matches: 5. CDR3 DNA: TGTGCCAGCAGTTTCCAGGGGGGGATCACTGAAGCTTTCTTT. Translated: CASSFQGGITEAFF.

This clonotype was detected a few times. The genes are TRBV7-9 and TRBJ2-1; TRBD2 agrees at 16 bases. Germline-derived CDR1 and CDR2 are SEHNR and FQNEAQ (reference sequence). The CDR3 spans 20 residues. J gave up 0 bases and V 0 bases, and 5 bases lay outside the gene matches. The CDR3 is CASSLAGLAGGPSSYNEQFF. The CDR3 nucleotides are TGTGCCAGCAGCTTAGCGGGACTAGCGGGAGGGCCGAGCTCCTACAATGAGCAGTTCTTC.

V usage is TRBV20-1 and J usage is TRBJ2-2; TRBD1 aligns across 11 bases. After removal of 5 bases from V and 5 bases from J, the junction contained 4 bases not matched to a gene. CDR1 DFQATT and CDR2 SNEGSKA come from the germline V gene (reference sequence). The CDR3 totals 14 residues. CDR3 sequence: CSAPDRGRTGELFF. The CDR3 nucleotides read TGCAGTGCTCCGGACAGGGGGCGAACCGGGGAGCTGTTTTTT.

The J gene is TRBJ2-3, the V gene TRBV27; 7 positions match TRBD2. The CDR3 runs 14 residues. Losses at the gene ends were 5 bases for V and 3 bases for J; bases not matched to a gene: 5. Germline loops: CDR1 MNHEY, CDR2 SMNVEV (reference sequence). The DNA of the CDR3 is TGTGCCAGCAGTCGTCGACTAGCAACAGATACGCAGTATTTT. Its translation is CASSRRLATDTQYF.

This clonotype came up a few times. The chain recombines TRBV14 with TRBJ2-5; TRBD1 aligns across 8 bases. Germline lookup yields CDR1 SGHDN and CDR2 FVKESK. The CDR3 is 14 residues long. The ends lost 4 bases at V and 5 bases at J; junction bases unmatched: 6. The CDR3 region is CASSRDRGEETQYF. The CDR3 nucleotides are TGTGCCAGCAGCCGAGACAGGGGAGAGGAGACCCAGTACTTC.

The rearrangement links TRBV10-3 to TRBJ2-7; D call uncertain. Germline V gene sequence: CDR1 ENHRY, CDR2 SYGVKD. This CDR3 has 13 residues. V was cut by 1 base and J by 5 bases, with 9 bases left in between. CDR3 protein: CAISELGFHEQYF. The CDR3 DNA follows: TGTGCCATCAGTGAGTTGGGGTTCCACGAGCAGTACTTC.

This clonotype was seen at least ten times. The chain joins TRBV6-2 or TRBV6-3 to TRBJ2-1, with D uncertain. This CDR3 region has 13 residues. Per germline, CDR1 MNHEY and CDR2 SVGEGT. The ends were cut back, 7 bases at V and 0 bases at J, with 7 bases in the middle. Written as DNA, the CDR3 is TGTGCCAGCACAAGTAGCTCCTACAATGAGCAGTTCTTC. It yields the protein CASTSSSYNEQFF.

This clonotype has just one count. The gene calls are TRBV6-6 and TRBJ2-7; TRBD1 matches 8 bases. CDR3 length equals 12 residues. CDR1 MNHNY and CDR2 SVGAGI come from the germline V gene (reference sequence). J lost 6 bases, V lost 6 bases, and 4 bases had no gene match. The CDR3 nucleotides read TGTGCCAGCAGCCGGACAGGGTCCGAGCAGTACTTC. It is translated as CASSRTGSEQYF.

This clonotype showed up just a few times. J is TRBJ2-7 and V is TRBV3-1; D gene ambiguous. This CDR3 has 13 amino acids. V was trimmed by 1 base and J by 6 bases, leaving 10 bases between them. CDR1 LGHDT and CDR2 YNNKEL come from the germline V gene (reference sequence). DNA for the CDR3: TGTGCCAGCAGCCAAGGCACCCTGCGCGAGCAGTACTTC. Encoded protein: CASSQGTLREQYF.

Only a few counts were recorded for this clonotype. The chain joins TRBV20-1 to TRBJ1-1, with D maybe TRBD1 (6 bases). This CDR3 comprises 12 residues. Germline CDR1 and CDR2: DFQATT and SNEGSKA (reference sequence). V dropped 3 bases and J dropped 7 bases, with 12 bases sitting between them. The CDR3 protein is CSARNRAGEAFF. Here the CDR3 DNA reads TGCAGTGCTAGGAACAGGGCCGGTGAAGCTTTCTTT.

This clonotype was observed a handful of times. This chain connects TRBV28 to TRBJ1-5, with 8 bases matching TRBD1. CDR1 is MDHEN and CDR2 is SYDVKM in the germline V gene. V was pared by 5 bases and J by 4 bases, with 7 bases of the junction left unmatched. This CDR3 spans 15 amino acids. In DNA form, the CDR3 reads TGTGCCAGCAGTCCGAGGACAGGGATAAATCAGCCCCAGCATTTT. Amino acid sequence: CASSPRTGINQPQHF.

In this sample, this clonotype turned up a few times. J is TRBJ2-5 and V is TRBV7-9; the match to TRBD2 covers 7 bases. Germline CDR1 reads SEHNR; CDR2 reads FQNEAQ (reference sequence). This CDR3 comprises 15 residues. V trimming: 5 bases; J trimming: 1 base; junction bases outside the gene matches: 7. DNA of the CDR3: TGTGCCAGCAGCCCGGGACTAAGGATCCAAGAGACCCAGTACTTC. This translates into CASSPGLRIQETQYF.

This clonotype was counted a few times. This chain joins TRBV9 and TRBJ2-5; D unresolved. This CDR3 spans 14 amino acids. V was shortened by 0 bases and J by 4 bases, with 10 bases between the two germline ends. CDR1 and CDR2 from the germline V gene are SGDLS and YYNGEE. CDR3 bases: TGTGCCAGCAGCGTAGGGAGTTCGCTAGAGACCCAGTACTTC. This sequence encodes CASSVGSSLETQYF. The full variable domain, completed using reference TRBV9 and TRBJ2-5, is DSGVTQTPKHLITATGQRVTLRCSPRSGDLSVYWYQQSLDQGLQFLIQYYNGEERAKGNILERFSAQQFPDLHSELNLSSLELGDSALYFCASSVGSSLETQYFGPGTRLLVL.

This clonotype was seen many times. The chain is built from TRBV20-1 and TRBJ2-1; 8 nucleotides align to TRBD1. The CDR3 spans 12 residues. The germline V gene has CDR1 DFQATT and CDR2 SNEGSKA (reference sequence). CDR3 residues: CSRQGTLNEQFF. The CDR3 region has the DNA TGCAGCCGACAGGGGACATTAAATGAGCAGTTCTTC.

The CDR3 loop is CASSPDTTGELFF. For the CDR3, the DNA is TGTGCCAGCAGTCCTGACACCACCGGGGAGCTGTTTTTT. The chain recombines TRBV6-5 with TRBJ2-2; D remains ambiguous. Between the trimmed V and J ends, which lost 5 bases and 4 bases, there was a span of 8 bases. The CDR3 runs 13 residues. The germline CDR1 and CDR2 sequences are MNHEY and SVGAGI.

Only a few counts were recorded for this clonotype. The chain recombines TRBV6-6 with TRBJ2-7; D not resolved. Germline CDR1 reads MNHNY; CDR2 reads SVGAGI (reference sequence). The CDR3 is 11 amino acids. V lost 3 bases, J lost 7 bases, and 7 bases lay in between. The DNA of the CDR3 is TGTGCCAGCAGTTATGGGGTAGAGCAGTACTTC. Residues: CASSYGVEQYF.

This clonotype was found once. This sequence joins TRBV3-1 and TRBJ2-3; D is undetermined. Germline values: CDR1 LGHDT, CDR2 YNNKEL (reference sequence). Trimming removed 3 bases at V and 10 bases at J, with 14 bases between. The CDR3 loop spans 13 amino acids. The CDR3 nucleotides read TGTGCCAGCAGCCATCTAGACCACCGCCCGCAGTATTTT. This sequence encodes CASSHLDHRPQYF.

CDR3: CASSLFAGGGRRADTQYF. CDR3 in DNA: TGTGCCAGCAGCTTATTCGCCGGTGGCGGGAGGAGGGCAGATACGCAGTATTTT. The chain has TRBV11-2 and TRBJ2-3; 8 nucleotides agree with TRBD2. Losses at the gene ends were 2 bases for V and 4 bases for J; bases not matched to a gene: 14. Germline V lookup: CDR1 SGHAT, CDR2 FQNNGV. The CDR3 runs 18 residues. The complete variable domain, with remaining parts taken from reference TRBV11-2 and TRBJ2-3, reads EAGVAQSPRYKIIEKRQSVAFWCNPISGHATLYWYQQILGQGPKLLIQFQNNGVVDDSQLPKDRFSAERLKGVDSTLKIQPAKLEDSAVYLCASSLFAGGGRRADTQYFGPGTRLTVL.

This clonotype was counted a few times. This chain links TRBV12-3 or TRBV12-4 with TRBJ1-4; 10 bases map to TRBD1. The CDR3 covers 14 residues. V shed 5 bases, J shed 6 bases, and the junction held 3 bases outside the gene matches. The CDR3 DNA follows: TGTGCCAGCAGTCGAGACAGGGGGCATGAAAAACTGTTTTTT. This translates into CASSRDRGHEKLFF.

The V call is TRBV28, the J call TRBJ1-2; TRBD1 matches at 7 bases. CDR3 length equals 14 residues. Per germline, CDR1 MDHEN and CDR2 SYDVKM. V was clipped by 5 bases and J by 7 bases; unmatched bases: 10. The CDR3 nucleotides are TGTGCCAGCAGTCTGGGGACACAGGGGTTTGGCTACACCTTC. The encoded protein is CASSLGTQGFGYTF.

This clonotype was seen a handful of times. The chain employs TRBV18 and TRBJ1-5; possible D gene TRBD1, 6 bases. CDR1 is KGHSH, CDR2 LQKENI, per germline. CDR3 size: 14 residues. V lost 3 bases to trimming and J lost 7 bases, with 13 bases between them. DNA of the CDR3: TGTGCCAGCTCACCCCGGTCAGGGGACCAGCCCCAGCATTTT. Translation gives CASSPRSGDQPQHF.

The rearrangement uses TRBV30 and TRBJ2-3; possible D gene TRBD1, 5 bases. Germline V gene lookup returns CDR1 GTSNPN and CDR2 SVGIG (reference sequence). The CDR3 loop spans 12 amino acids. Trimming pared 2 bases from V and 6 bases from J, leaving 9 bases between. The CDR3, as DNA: TGTGCCTGGAGTTCAGGGCCGGATACGCAGTATTTT. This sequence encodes CAWSSGPDTQYF.

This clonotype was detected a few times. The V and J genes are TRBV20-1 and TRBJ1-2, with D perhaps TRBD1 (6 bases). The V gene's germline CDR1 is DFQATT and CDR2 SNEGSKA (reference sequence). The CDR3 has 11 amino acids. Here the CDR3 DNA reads TGCAATACAGGGTATTCCTTGGGCTACACCTTC. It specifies CNTGYSLGYTF.

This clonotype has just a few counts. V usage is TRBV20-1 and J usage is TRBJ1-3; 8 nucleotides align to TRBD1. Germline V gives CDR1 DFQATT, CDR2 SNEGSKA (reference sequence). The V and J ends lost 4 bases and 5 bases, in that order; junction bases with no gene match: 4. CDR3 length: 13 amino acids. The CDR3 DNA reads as TGCAGTGCTACTGACAGGGGTAGAAACACCATATATTTT. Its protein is CSATDRGRNTIYF.

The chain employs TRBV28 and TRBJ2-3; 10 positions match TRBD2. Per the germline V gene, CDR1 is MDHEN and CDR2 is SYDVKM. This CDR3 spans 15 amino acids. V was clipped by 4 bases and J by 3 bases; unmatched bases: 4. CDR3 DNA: TGTGCCAGCAGTTCCGGGACTAGCGTAACAGATACGCAGTATTTT. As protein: CASSSGTSVTDTQYF.

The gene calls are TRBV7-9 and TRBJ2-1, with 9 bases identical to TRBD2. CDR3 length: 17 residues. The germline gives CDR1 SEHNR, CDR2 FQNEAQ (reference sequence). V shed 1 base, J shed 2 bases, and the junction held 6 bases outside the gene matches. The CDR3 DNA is TGTGCCAGCAGCTTAGGAGGGCGGGGGGGCCCCTACAATGAGCAGTTCTTC. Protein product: CASSLGGRGGPYNEQFF.

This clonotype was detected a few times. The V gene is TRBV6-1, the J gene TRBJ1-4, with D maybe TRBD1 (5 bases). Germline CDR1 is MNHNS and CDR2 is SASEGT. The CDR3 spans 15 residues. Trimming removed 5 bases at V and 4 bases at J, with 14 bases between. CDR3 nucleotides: TGTGCCAGCAGTCTGTGGGGCGCGGATAATGAAAAACTGTTTTTT. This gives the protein CASSLWGADNEKLFF.

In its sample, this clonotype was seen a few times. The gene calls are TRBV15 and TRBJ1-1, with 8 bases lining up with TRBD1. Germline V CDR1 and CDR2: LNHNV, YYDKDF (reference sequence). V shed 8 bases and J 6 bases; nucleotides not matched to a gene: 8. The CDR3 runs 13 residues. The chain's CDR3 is CATVDRVGAEAFF. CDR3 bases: TGTGCCACCGTGGACAGGGTGGGGGCTGAAGCTTTCTTT.

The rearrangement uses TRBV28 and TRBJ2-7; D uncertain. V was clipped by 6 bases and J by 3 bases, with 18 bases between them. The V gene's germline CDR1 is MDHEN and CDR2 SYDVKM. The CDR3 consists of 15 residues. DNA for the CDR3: TGTGCCAGCAGAAGCTTGGGTGGGTTGGACTACGAGCAGTACTTC. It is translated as CASRSLGGLDYEQYF.

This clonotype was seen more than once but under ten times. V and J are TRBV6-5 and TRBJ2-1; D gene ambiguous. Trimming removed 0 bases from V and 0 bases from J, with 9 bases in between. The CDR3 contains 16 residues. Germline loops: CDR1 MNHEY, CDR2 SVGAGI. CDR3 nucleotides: TGTGCCAGCAGTTACTCGAGCGCGAGCTCCTACAATGAGCAGTTCTTC. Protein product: CASSYSSASSYNEQFF.

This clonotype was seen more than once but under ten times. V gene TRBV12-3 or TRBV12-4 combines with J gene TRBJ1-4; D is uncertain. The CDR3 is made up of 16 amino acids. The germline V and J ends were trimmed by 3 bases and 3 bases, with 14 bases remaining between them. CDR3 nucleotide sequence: TGTGCCAGCAGTTTTGGCGGGAAGTTCGCTAATGAAAAACTGTTTTTT. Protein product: CASSFGGKFANEKLFF.

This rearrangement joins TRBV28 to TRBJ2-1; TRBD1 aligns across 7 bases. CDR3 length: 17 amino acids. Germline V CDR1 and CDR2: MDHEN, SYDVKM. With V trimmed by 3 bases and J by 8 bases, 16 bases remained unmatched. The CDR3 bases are TGTGCCAGCAGTTTCCACTCGGGGACAGTTAATTCCGATGAGCAGTTCTTC. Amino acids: CASSFHSGTVNSDEQFF. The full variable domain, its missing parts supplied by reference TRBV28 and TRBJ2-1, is DVKVTQSSRYLVKRTGEKVFLECVQDMDHENMFWYRQDPGLGLRLIYFSYDVKMKEKGDIPEGYSVSREKKERFSLILESASTNQTSMYLCASSFHSGTVNSDEQFFGPGTRLTVL.